A selection of T cell receptor beta chains follows, all from one sample in a study of blood T cell repertoires in COVID-19. Only in-frame clones appear in the TCRdb table, and some are missing; sequencing was by immunoSEQ multiplex PCR. The sample has 120,000 to 150,000 clones, around 89% seen once. The sample was PBMCs or T cells enriched from blood (not recorded which). These receptors originate from a woman between 25 and 40 years old with acute COVID-19. Both conserved end residues are part of each CDR3. Each record gives: clone size, V gene, D gene, J gene, CDR3 protein, CDR3 DNA. The D gene is left open where the match is weak. Part of the rows lack a size; the others show once, few, many or a class for expanded clones.

>.|TRBV15|.|TRBJ1-1
CATSRGANTEAFF
TGTGCCACCAGCAGAGGGGCGAACACTGAAGCTTTCTTT
>.|TRBV27|TRBD2|TRBJ2-1
CASSLTSAAYNEQFF
TGTGCCAGCAGTTTAACTAGCGCCGCCTACAATGAGCAGTTCTTC
>.|TRBV2|TRBD1|TRBJ1-2
CASSEHRGDYGYTF
TGTGCCAGCAGTGAACACAGGGGGGACTATGGCTACACCTTC
>once|TRBV28|.|TRBJ1-2
CASSPLAGVGLYYGYTF
TGTGCCAGCAGTCCCTTGGCCGGGGTAGGTTTATACTATGGCTACACCTTC
>.|TRBV6-5|TRBD1|TRBJ1-2
CASSYSTGVVHGYTF
TGTGCCAGCAGTTATTCAACAGGGGTCGTACATGGCTACACCTTC
>.|TRBV18|.|TRBJ2-6
CASSPPSGANVLTF
TGTGCCAGCTCACCACCGTCAGGGGCCAACGTCCTGACTTTC
>.|TRBV20-1|TRBD2|TRBJ2-3
CSASYWTSGRAAITDTQYF
TGCAGTGCTAGTTATTGGACTAGCGGGAGGGCCGCGATAACAGATACGCAGTATTTT
>.|TRBV28|TRBD2|TRBJ2-2
CASSWRLAVTNTGELFF
TGTGCCAGCAGTTGGCGTCTAGCGGTCACGAACACCGGGGAGCTGTTTTTT
>.|TRBV6-5|TRBD1|TRBJ1-6
CASSRAGQNNSPLHF
TGTGCCAGCTCCCGGGCGGGACAGAATAATTCACCCCTCCACTTT
>.|TRBV11-2|TRBD1|TRBJ1-1
CASSLGPRQGGTEAFF
TGTGCCAGCAGCTTAGGGCCCCGACAGGGGGGGACTGAAGCTTTCTTT